These 24 T cell receptor beta chains were all obtained from the same sample, sequenced in a study of early T cells in non-severe SARS-CoV-2 infection. MiXCR, run by TCRdb on the 5' RACE reads, gives a single entry per CDR3 protein. The data contain around 70,000 distinct CDR3 sequences, around 9% of them singletons. Sample: whole blood. The receptors stem from an adult who was a healthcare worker with PCR-confirmed SARS-CoV-2 infection or an uninfected control (not recorded which).

The chain recombines TRBV12-3 or TRBV12-4 with TRBJ1-1, with TRBD1 identical over 9 bases. This CDR3 region has 12 residues. V shed 6 bases and J 8 bases; nucleotides not matched to a gene: 4. Here the CDR3 DNA reads TGTGCCAGCAGATACGGACAGGGGGAAGCTTTCTTT. Its protein product is CASRYGQGEAFF.

A few counts support this clonotype. J is TRBJ2-7 and V is TRBV10-3; no clear D gene. The CDR3 covers 13 residues. The V end lost 4 bases, the J end lost 7 bases, and 14 bases lay between the germline ends. The germline CDR1 and CDR2 sequences are ENHRY and SYGVKD. The CDR3 DNA reads TGTGCCATCAGTGGGCGGAATCAAGAAGAGCAGTACTTC. Translation: CAISGRNQEEQYF.

This clonotype occurred many times. V gene TRBV15 combines with J gene TRBJ2-1; 7 bases line up with TRBD1. Per germline, CDR1 LNHNV and CDR2 YYDKDF (reference sequence). V lost 3 bases, J lost 4 bases, and 0 bases stayed unmatched. This CDR3 region has 13 residues. Here the CDR3 DNA reads TGTGCCACCAGCAGGACAGGGTACAATGAGCAGTTCTTC. Translating it yields CATSRTGYNEQFF.

This clonotype occurred many times. The J gene is TRBJ2-3, the V gene TRBV6-6; D is perhaps TRBD2 (5 bases). The germline V gene encodes CDR1 MNHNY and CDR2 SVGAGI (reference sequence). The CDR3 spans 13 residues. The ends were cut back, 7 bases at V and 8 bases at J, with 16 bases in the middle. This CDR3 reads CASTGGAQTTQYF. The CDR3 nucleotides are TGTGCCAGCACCGGAGGAGCACAGACTACGCAGTATTTT.

There are a few counts of this clonotype. The V gene is TRBV29-1, the J gene TRBJ2-1; 8 bases agree with TRBD1. V lost 6 bases and J lost 9; bases outside the gene matches: 7. This CDR3 is built from 12 residues. Germline CDR1 SQVTM, CDR2 ANQGSEA. In nucleotides, the CDR3 is TGCAGCGTATACGACAGGGGAGGTGAGCAGTTCTTC. It is translated as CSVYDRGGEQFF.

The chain carries TRBV5-1 and TRBJ1-5; no reliable D call. CDR1 and CDR2 from the germline V gene are SGHRS and YFSETQ. V dropped 3 bases and J dropped 0 bases, with 13 bases sitting between them. This CDR3 has 16 amino acids. This chain's CDR3 is CASSSLGFNSNQPQHF. The CDR3 DNA reads as TGCGCCAGCAGCTCGCTAGGGTTTAATAGCAATCAGCCCCAGCATTTT.

This chain connects TRBV12-5 to TRBJ1-1, with D uncertain. This CDR3 is 13 amino acids long. Germline assignment: CDR1 LGHNT and CDR2 FRNRAP. Trimming took 1 base from V and 4 from J, leaving 7 bases between them. The CDR3 DNA is TGTGCTAGTGGTTTGGAAGCCGGCACTGAAGCTTTCTTT. Amino acid sequence: CASGLEAGTEAFF.

In this sample, this clonotype turned up many times. The chain links TRBV5-1 to TRBJ2-1; D is unresolved. The V gene lost 0 bases and the J gene lost 0 bases, with 13 bases spanning the gap. Germline assignment: CDR1 SGHRS and CDR2 YFSETQ. The CDR3 is 17 residues long. CDR3 amino acids: CASSLDWPGRSYNEQFF. CDR3 DNA: TGCGCCAGCAGCTTGGATTGGCCGGGTCGCTCCTACAATGAGCAGTTCTTC. Filled out from reference TRBV5-1 and TRBJ2-1, the complete variable domain reads KAGVTQTPRYLIKTRGQQVTLSCSPISGHRSVSWYQQTPGQGLQFLFEYFSETQRNKGNFPGRFSGRQFSNSRSEMNVSTLELGDSALYLCASSLDWPGRSYNEQFFGPGTRLTVL.

This clonotype has a count of ten or more. J is TRBJ2-7 and V is TRBV27, with 9 positions matching TRBD2. The V and J ends lost 2 bases and 5 bases, in that order; junction bases with no gene match: 4. Germline values: CDR1 MNHEY, CDR2 SMNVEV (reference sequence). This CDR3 region has 14 residues. The CDR3 DNA follows: TGTGCCAGCAGTTTAACGGCTAGCGGGGACGAGCAGTACTTC. Translating it yields CASSLTASGDEQYF.

This chain connects TRBV9 to TRBJ2-1; perhaps D is TRBD1 or TRBD2 (5 bases each). Germline V gene data show CDR1 as SGDLS and CDR2 as YYNGEE. The V end lost 0 bases, the J end lost 3 bases, and 10 bases lay between the germline ends. The CDR3 totals 15 residues. CDR3 amino acids: CASSVVGDLYNEQFF. As DNA, the CDR3 is TGTGCCAGCAGCGTAGTAGGGGACCTCTACAATGAGCAGTTCTTC.

V gene TRBV10-2 combines with J gene TRBJ2-1; D is possibly TRBD2 (5 bases). From germline, CDR1 is WSHSY and CDR2 SAAADI. The CDR3 has 12 amino acids. The V end lost 8 bases, the J end lost 3 bases, and 8 bases lay between the germline ends. The CDR3 reads CASGRDYNEQFF. CDR3 DNA: TGCGCCAGCGGCCGGGACTACAATGAGCAGTTCTTC.

The CDR3 is CASSPHAGSYEQYF. As DNA, the CDR3 is TGTGCCAGCTCACCACACGCCGGCTCCTACGAGCAGTACTTC. The gene calls are TRBV18 and TRBJ2-7, with unresolved D. V lost 1 base to trimming and J lost 0 bases, with 7 bases between them. This CDR3 is 14 amino acids long. Per germline, CDR1 KGHSH and CDR2 LQKENI.

This clonotype was counted between two and nine times. The V call is TRBV5-4, the J call TRBJ2-2, with 7 positions matching TRBD2. The length of the CDR3 is 15 residues. Looked up from germline, CDR1 is SGHNT and CDR2 is YYREEE (reference sequence). V shed 5 bases, J shed 4 bases, and the junction held 8 bases outside the gene matches. CDR3 sequence: CASRGSGVITGELFF. CDR3 coding DNA: TGTGCCAGCAGAGGAAGCGGGGTTATCACCGGGGAGCTGTTTTTT.

The CDR3 is CASRSSRQVNTGELFF. The CDR3 bases are TGTGCAAGTCGCTCTAGTCGACAGGTTAACACCGGGGAGCTGTTTTTT. V and J are TRBV12-2 and TRBJ2-2; whether TRBD1, the table's D call, matches the DNA was not checked. TRBV12-2 is deemed a pseudogene. The CDR3 covers 16 residues.

This clonotype was observed a handful of times. The V call is TRBV9, the J call TRBJ2-7; 7 nucleotides match TRBD1. CDR3 size: 14 residues. The V segment lost 4 bases and the J segment 3 bases; nucleotides outside the gene matches: 7. CDR1 is SGDLS, CDR2 YYNGEE, per germline. CDR3 in amino acids: CASSTRGQYYEQYF. The CDR3 nucleotides are TGTGCCAGCAGCACCCGGGGACAGTACTACGAGCAGTACTTC.

A few counts support this clonotype. This sequence joins TRBV29-1 and TRBJ2-7; TRBD2 aligns across 12 bases. J was trimmed by 6 bases and V by 6 bases; bases with no gene match: 6. This CDR3 is 13 amino acids long. Germline-derived CDR1 and CDR2 are SQVTM and ANQGSEA. The CDR3 DNA follows: TGCAGCGTCGCTAGCGGGAGGGCTTTCGAGCAGTACTTC. This encodes CSVASGRAFEQYF.

In this sample, this clonotype turned up a few times. This chain links TRBV18 with TRBJ2-5; D is uncertain. This CDR3 contains 14 residues. Trimming pared 4 bases from V and 4 bases from J, leaving 13 bases between. In germline, CDR1 is KGHSH, CDR2 LQKENI. The chain's CDR3 is CASSLAAAVETQYF. Here the CDR3 DNA reads TGTGCCAGCTCACTGGCCGCGGCAGTAGAGACCCAGTACTTC.

This clonotype was counted at least ten times. The chain combines TRBV7-2 with TRBJ1-2, with D uncertain. The ends were cut back, 1 base at V and 2 bases at J, with 11 bases in the middle. Germline CDR1 reads SGHTA; CDR2 reads FQGNSA. The CDR3 runs to 15 residues. In DNA, the CDR3 is TGTGCCAGCAGCTTAGGCCCCGGTCAGAACTATGGCTACACCTTC. This codes for CASSLGPGQNYGYTF.

The table lists this clonotype with a few counts. V is TRBV12-3 or TRBV12-4 and J is TRBJ2-1, with TRBD2 matching 16 bases. V gave up 6 bases and J gave up 1 base; unmatched junction bases: 3. This CDR3 spans 17 amino acids. The CDR3 DNA follows: TGTGCCAGCAGGGGACTAGCGGGAGGGGTATCCTACAATGAGCAGTTCTTC. Protein product: CASRGLAGGVSYNEQFF.

This clonotype was observed at least ten times. V gene TRBV29-1 combines with J gene TRBJ2-3; D is possibly TRBD2 (5 bases). With 3 bases removed from V and 3 bases from J, the gap between germline ends came to 10 bases. CDR1 is SQVTM, CDR2 ANQGSEA, per germline. The CDR3 sequence is 13 residues long. CDR3 residues: CSVERLLTDTQYF. In DNA form, the CDR3 reads TGCAGCGTTGAGAGACTATTGACAGATACGCAGTATTTT.

This clonotype has at least ten counts. The V gene is TRBV5-1, the J gene TRBJ2-1; 10 nucleotides agree with TRBD1. The CDR3 is 15 residues long. Germline V CDR1 and CDR2: SGHRS, YFSETQ. V dropped 3 bases and J dropped 6; count of bases not matched to a gene: 6. The CDR3 bases are TGCGCCAGCAGCTCAGCGGGACAGGGGTCCAATGAGCAGTTCTTC. It specifies CASSSAGQGSNEQFF.

This chain links TRBV5-5 with TRBJ2-1; TRBD1 matches 7 bases. Per the germline V gene, CDR1 is SGHKS and CDR2 is YYEKEE (reference sequence). Trimming at V came to 0 bases and at J to 8 bases, leaving 8 bases not matched to a gene. The CDR3 covers 15 residues. Written as DNA, the CDR3 is TGTGCCAGCAGCTTGGAGGTCAGGGGGATAGATGAGCAGTTCTTC. It codes for CASSLEVRGIDEQFF.

This clonotype has a count of ten or more. V and J are TRBV28 and TRBJ1-5; no clear D gene. Trimming took off 3 bases at V and 1 base at J, with 7 bases between the two ends. The CDR3 is 14 residues long. Germline assignment: CDR1 MDHEN and CDR2 SYDVKM. The CDR3 loop reads CASSLGGSNQPQHF. Written as DNA, the CDR3 is TGTGCCAGCAGTTTGGGCGGGAGCAATCAGCCCCAGCATTTT.

This clonotype was seen more than once but under ten times. The junction departs from germline at one end; a sequencing error may be responsible. The chain uses TRBV2 and TRBJ2-7, with TRBD1 matching 8 bases. The germline V gene encodes CDR1 SNHLY and CDR2 FYNNEI. The CDR3 contains 15 residues. CDR3 DNA: TGCGCCAGCAGTGATAAGGGGACAGGCCCCTACGAGCAGTACTTC. This translates into CASSDKGTGPYEQYF.